This entry lists 28 T cell receptor beta chains sequenced from one sample in a study of blood T cell repertoires in COVID-19. The method was immunoSEQ multiplex PCR; TCRdb's version includes in-frame clones alone and lacks a portion of them. The sample has hundreds of thousands of clones, 90% to 95% seen once. Source material: peripheral blood. Receptor source: a young woman who had recovered from COVID-19.

This chain links TRBV5-8 with TRBJ2-7; 10 bases fit TRBD2. The length of the CDR3 is 17 residues. The germline V gene has CDR1 SGHTS and CDR2 YDEGEE. Trimming removed 4 bases from V and 0 bases from J; junction bases left unmatched: 10. CDR3 in amino acids: CASSAGLLAGISYEQYV. The CDR3 bases are TGTGCCAGCAGCGCCGGTCTACTAGCGGGGATCTCCTACGAGCAGTACGTC.

The V and J genes are TRBV5-5 and TRBJ1-3, with D hard to call. Trimming took 0 bases from V and 0 from J, leaving 4 bases between them. This CDR3 contains 14 residues. CDR1 and CDR2 from the germline V gene are SGHKS and YYEKEE (reference sequence). This chain's CDR3 is CASSLGGSGNTIYF. The CDR3 bases are TGTGCCAGCAGCTTGGGCGGCTCTGGAAACACCATATATTTT. Full variable domain (missing parts from reference TRBV5-5 and TRBJ1-3): DAGVTQSPTHLIKTRGQQVTLRCSPISGHKSVSWYQQVLGQGPQFIFQYYEKEERGRGNFPDRFSARQFPNYSSELNVNALLLGDSALYLCASSLGGSGNTIYFGEGSWLTVV.

This clone has a single count. V is TRBV19 and J is TRBJ1-3; TRBD1 aligns across 7 bases. This CDR3 has 16 residues. J was trimmed by 0 bases and V by 4 bases; bases with no gene match: 6. Germline CDR1 reads LNHDA; CDR2 reads SQIVND (reference sequence). The CDR3 loop reads CASSTRTGNSGNTIYF. The CDR3 bases are TGTGCCAGTAGTACCCGGACAGGCAACTCTGGAAACACCATATATTTT.

This chain links TRBV5-6 with TRBJ2-2; TRBD1 aligns across 12 bases. The CDR3 spans 14 residues. Germline V gene sequence: CDR1 SGHDT, CDR2 YYEEEE. Trimming removed 6 bases from V and 7 bases from J; junction bases left unmatched: 4. Written as DNA, the CDR3 is TGTGCCAGCACCGGGACAGGGGGCATCGGGGAGCTGTTTTTT. Translating gives CASTGTGGIGELFF.

The rearrangement joins TRBV5-6 to TRBJ1-3, with D unclear. This CDR3 comprises 14 residues. Germline CDR1 reads SGHDT; CDR2 reads YYEEEE. The V end lost 2 bases, the J end lost 3 bases, and 9 bases lay between the germline ends. In DNA form, the CDR3 reads TGTGCCAGCAGCTTTCTGGGAGGTGGAAACACCATATATTTT. Protein sequence: CASSFLGGGNTIYF. The entire variable domain, with the rest obtained from reference TRBV5-6 and TRBJ1-3, is as follows: DAGVTQSPTHLIKTRGQQVTLRCSPKSGHDTVSWYQQALGQGPQFIFQYYEEEERQRGNFPDRFSGHQFPNYSSELNVNALLLGDSALYLCASSFLGGGNTIYFGEGSWLTVV.

V gene TRBV11-3 combines with J gene TRBJ1-1; no clear D gene. The CDR3 covers 15 residues. Trimming removed 5 bases at V and 1 base at J, with 14 bases between. The germline V gene has CDR1 SGHNT and CDR2 YENEEA. This chain's CDR3 is CASSGGTVGNTEAFF. CDR3 coding DNA: TGTGCCAGCAGCGGAGGCACAGTCGGGAACACTGAAGCTTTCTTT.

This clone was detected a few times. The genes are TRBV27 and TRBJ1-3; TRBD1 aligns across 7 bases. V dropped 5 bases and J dropped 4; count of bases not matched to a gene: 11. The V gene's germline CDR1 is MNHEY and CDR2 SMNVEV (reference sequence). This CDR3 region has 16 residues. The CDR3 here is CASSPWTGLRGNTIYF. The CDR3, as DNA: TGTGCCAGCAGTCCTTGGACAGGCCTTAGGGGAAACACCATATATTTT.

The J gene is TRBJ2-1, the V gene TRBV18, with D possibly TRBD2 on 6 matching bases. Per the germline V gene, CDR1 is KGHSH and CDR2 is LQKENI. V was cut by 1 base and J by 8 bases, with 18 bases left in between. The CDR3 consists of 16 residues. The CDR3 sequence: CASSPQPDYRWDEQFF. CDR3 DNA sequence: TGTGCCAGCTCACCACAGCCGGACTACCGTTGGGATGAGCAGTTCTTC.

The V gene is TRBV7-2, the J gene TRBJ2-1; a possible D gene is TRBD1 (6 bases). CDR1 is SGHTA, CDR2 FQGNSA, per germline. The CDR3 sequence is 16 residues long. V lost 0 bases and J lost 4, with 13 bases in between. The CDR3 bases are TGTGCCAGCAGCTTAGCGATGGGGGCCTATTACAATGAGCAGTTCTTC. Translating it yields CASSLAMGAYYNEQFF.

The V call is TRBV5-6, the J call TRBJ1-6, with 9 bases matching TRBD1. CDR1 is SGHDT and CDR2 is YYEEEE in the germline V gene. The CDR3 consists of 14 residues. The junction had 3 bases not matched to a gene; V was cut back by 3 bases and J by 8 bases. This chain's CDR3 is CASSSRDRDSPLHF. The CDR3 DNA follows: TGTGCCAGCAGCTCTCGGGACAGGGATTCACCCCTCCACTTT.

The V gene is TRBV6-2 or TRBV6-3, the J gene TRBJ2-4; TRBD2 aligns across 7 bases. The CDR3 consists of 12 residues. V lost 6 bases to trimming and J lost 7 bases; unmatched junction nucleotides: 3. CDR1 and CDR2 (germline): MNHEY, SVGEGT. The CDR3 reads CASSPGGNIQYF. Written as DNA, the CDR3 is TGTGCCAGCAGCCCCGGGGGGAACATTCAGTACTTC.

CDR3 in amino acids: CASSGGTAAGQPQHF. CDR3 bases: TGTGCCAGCAGCGGAGGGACAGCCGCGGGGCAGCCCCAGCATTTT. This chain uses TRBV9 with TRBJ1-5; TRBD1 agrees at 7 bases. J was trimmed by 7 bases and V by 3 bases; bases with no gene match: 10. Germline-derived CDR1 and CDR2 are SGDLS and YYNGEE. The length of the CDR3 is 15 residues.

The chain has TRBV15 and TRBJ2-5; 7 bases line up with TRBD2. V lost 1 base and J lost 5; bases outside the gene matches: 10. The CDR3 is 16 residues long. CDR1 is LNHNV, CDR2 YYDKDF, per germline (reference sequence). The CDR3 loop reads CATSRAGGGSRETQYF. The CDR3 nucleotides are TGTGCCACCAGCAGAGCGGGCGGCGGGAGTCGGGAGACCCAGTACTTC.

The rearrangement joins TRBV11-2 to TRBJ2-2; D is uncertain. Germline CDR1 is SGHAT and CDR2 is FQNNGV. V was pared by 5 bases and J by 4 bases, with 5 bases between. CDR3 length equals 12 residues. The CDR3 is CASSPITGELFF. The CDR3 region has the DNA TGTGCCAGCAGCCCCATCACCGGGGAGCTGTTTTTT.

The genes are TRBV30 and TRBJ2-1; maybe TRBD2 (6 bases). The CDR3 is 14 amino acids. Germline CDR1 reads GTSNPN; CDR2 reads SVGIG (reference sequence). V lost 2 bases and J 4 bases, leaving 12 bases between the germline ends. The CDR3 reads CAWSFTGGYNEQFF. Written as DNA, the CDR3 is TGTGCCTGGAGTTTCACCGGGGGATACAATGAGCAGTTCTTC.

V gene TRBV9 combines with J gene TRBJ2-2; D possibly corresponds to TRBD1 (6 bases). The CDR3 covers 14 residues. Trimming shortened V by 2 bases and J by 7 bases, and 12 bases separated the two germline ends. CDR1 is SGDLS, CDR2 YYNGEE, per germline. The CDR3 DNA reads TGTGCCAGCAGCGTCGACAGGAGTGGCGGGGAGCTGTTTTTT. Translated, it gives CASSVDRSGGELFF.

The V call is TRBV5-5, the J call TRBJ2-7; 11 bases align to TRBD2. Germline values: CDR1 SGHKS, CDR2 YYEKEE (reference sequence). Germline trimming cut 1 base from V and 4 bases from J; bases unmatched to any gene: 4. This CDR3 has 15 amino acids. The CDR3 sequence is CASSLTSGSPYEQYV. Here the CDR3 DNA reads TGTGCCAGCAGCTTGACTAGCGGGAGCCCTTACGAGCAGTACGTC.

V usage is TRBV19 and J usage is TRBJ2-4; D might be TRBD2 (5 bases). Trimming shortened V by 7 bases and J by 1 base, and 8 bases separated the two germline ends. The germline CDR1 and CDR2 sequences are LNHDA and SQIVND (reference sequence). There are 13 residues in the CDR3. CDR3 sequence reads: CASTPGAKNIQYF. DNA of the CDR3: TGTGCCAGTACCCCGGGGGCCAAAAACATTCAGTACTTC.

This clone has only one observation. This rearrangement joins TRBV2 to TRBJ2-3; 12 bases fit TRBD1. CDR1 is SNHLY, CDR2 FYNNEI, per germline. The trim removed 8 bases at V and 7 bases at J, leaving 10 bases unmatched. The CDR3 runs 15 residues. The CDR3 coding sequence is TGTGCCAGCGATAGGGACAGGGGGCGCCGGAATACGCAGTATTTT. Translation gives CASDRDRGRRNTQYF.

The rearrangement joins TRBV27 to TRBJ2-5, with TRBD2 matching 12 bases. The germline gives CDR1 MNHEY, CDR2 SMNVEV (reference sequence). J lost 0 bases, V lost 6 bases, and 5 bases had no gene match. The CDR3 contains 16 residues. The CDR3 spells CASRGGTSGYQETQYF. CDR3 bases: TGTGCCAGCAGGGGAGGGACTAGCGGGTACCAAGAGACCCAGTACTTC.

In regard to this clone: An end of the junction does not agree with germline; a read error may underlie this. The chain carries TRBV6-4 and TRBJ1-4; TRBD1 agrees at 9 bases. The CDR3 has 12 amino acids. Germline loops: CDR1 MRHNA, CDR2 SNTAGT. CDR3 nucleotide sequence: TGTGCCAGCAGTGACTCTGGGGGGACAGGGCCTTTT. Translated, it gives CASSDSGGTGPF.

The chain employs TRBV9 and TRBJ1-2, with a tentative D call TRBD1 (6 bases). In germline, CDR1 is SGDLS, CDR2 YYNGEE. Trimming took off 0 bases at V and 4 bases at J, with 7 bases between the two ends. The CDR3 is 13 residues long. In DNA, the CDR3 is TGTGCCAGCAGCGTAGAACAGGGCTATGGCTACACCTTC. Translating it yields CASSVEQGYGYTF.

This clone occurred once. The V gene is TRBV3-1 (or the pseudogene TRBV3-2), the J gene TRBJ1-3; 7 bases match TRBD1. There are 17 residues in the CDR3. Per the germline V gene, CDR1 is LGHDT and CDR2 is YNNKEL (reference sequence). V lost 1 base to trimming and J lost 0 bases; unmatched junction nucleotides: 6. CDR3 residues: CASSQGSGGNSGNTIYF. In nucleotides, the CDR3 is TGTGCCAGCAGCCAAGGTTCAGGGGGGAACTCTGGAAACACCATATATTTT.

The CDR3 DNA sequence: TGTGCCAGCAGTTTAAGGATGCGGGGGGGGAACACTGAAGCTTTCTTT. Its protein is CASSLRMRGGNTEAFF. The chain combines TRBV27 with TRBJ1-1; a weak D match, TRBD1 (5 bases). Germline V lookup: CDR1 MNHEY, CDR2 SMNVEV (reference sequence). The CDR3 is 16 amino acids. V lost 2 bases and J 1 base, leaving 14 bases between the germline ends.

The chain joins TRBV11-2 to TRBJ1-5; D is uncertain. Trimming removed 2 bases from V and 4 bases from J, with 9 bases in between. Looked up from germline, CDR1 is SGHAT and CDR2 is FQNNGV. The CDR3 loop spans 14 amino acids. The CDR3 region is CASSLFGVNQPQHF. The CDR3 coding sequence is TGTGCCAGCAGCTTATTCGGGGTAAATCAGCCCCAGCATTTT. The complete variable domain, with remaining parts taken from reference TRBV11-2 and TRBJ1-5, reads EAGVAQSPRYKIIEKRQSVAFWCNPISGHATLYWYQQILGQGPKLLIQFQNNGVVDDSQLPKDRFSAERLKGVDSTLKIQPAKLEDSAVYLCASSLFGVNQPQHFGDGTRLSIL.

The CDR3 region has the DNA TGTGCCAGCAGCTTAACTACAGGGGTTAACTATGGCTACACCTTC. It codes for CASSLTTGVNYGYTF. The chain combines TRBV7-2 with TRBJ1-2; TRBD1 aligns across 7 bases. This CDR3 comprises 15 residues. The germline V gene has CDR1 SGHTA and CDR2 FQGNSA. J gave up 1 base and V 2 bases, and 4 bases lay outside the gene matches.

V is TRBV15 and J is TRBJ2-7; D is undetermined. The V gene's germline CDR1 is LNHNV and CDR2 YYDKDF (reference sequence). The CDR3 runs to 14 residues. V was pared by 2 bases and J by 2 bases, with 10 bases between. In nucleotides, the CDR3 is TGTGCCACCAGCAGAACAGTCCCCCCCTACGAGCAGTACGTC. Translating it yields CATSRTVPPYEQYV.

This chain links TRBV7-7 with TRBJ2-7, with D possibly being TRBD1 (6 bases). Germline V gene sequence: CDR1 SSHAT, CDR2 FNYEAQ (reference sequence). The length of the CDR3 is 14 residues. V dropped 6 bases and J dropped 4 bases, with 16 bases sitting between them. The CDR3 DNA reads TGTGCCAGCAGTTCAGGGACACCCCAATACGAGCAGTACGTC. This codes for CASSSGTPQYEQYV.